A selection of T cell receptor beta chains follows, all from one sample in a study of shared clonotypes between healthy human individuals. Profiling relied on immunoSEQ multiplex PCR, and the TCRdb table lists in-frame clones only, not all of them. The sample shows some 2,400,000 clones, more than 90% of them seen only once. Input material: naive CD4+ T cells sorted from blood. Receptor source: a man aged 18 to 29 in good health. Each CDR3 is given with its conserved first and last residue. D genes are given only for firm matches. A row's size may be missing; if present it is once, few, many or a size class.

CDR3aa | CDR3nt | abundance | j_gene | len | v_gene | d_gene
CASRATGGNTGELFF | TGCGCCAGCAGAGCGACAGGGGGGAACACCGGGGAGCTGTTTTTT | - | TRBJ2-2 | 15 | TRBV4-1 | TRBD1
CASSRNSGANVLTF | TGTGCCAGCAGCCGGAACTCTGGGGCCAACGTCCTGACTTTC | - | TRBJ2-6 | 14 | TRBV6-4 | -
CASSLGGSNYNEQFF | TGTGCCAGCTCCCTCGGCGGGTCAAACTACAATGAGCAGTTCTTC | - | TRBJ2-1 | 15 | TRBV18 | -
CAWGGQINEKLFF | TGTGCCTGGGGGGGACAGATCAATGAAAAACTGTTTTTT | - | TRBJ1-4 | 13 | TRBV30 | TRBD1
CASSSALNTEAFF | TGTGCCAGCAGTTCAGCTTTGAACACTGAAGCTTTCTTT | - | TRBJ1-1 | 13 | TRBV27 | -
CASSSSGSGSYEQYF | TGTGCCAGCTCATCCAGCGGGAGTGGCTCCTACGAGCAGTACTTC | - | TRBJ2-7 | 15 | TRBV18 | TRBD2
CASSLGNTIYF | TGTGCCAGCAGCCTAGGAAACACCATATATTTT | - | TRBJ1-3 | 11 | TRBV11-2 | -
CASSIGLAGVRETQYF | TGTGCCAGCAGCATCGGACTAGCGGGAGTCCGAGAGACCCAGTACTTC | - | TRBJ2-5 | 16 | TRBV7-8 | TRBD2
CASSPDRNSYEQYF | TGTGCCAGCAGCCCCGACAGGAATTCCTACGAGCAGTACTTC | once | TRBJ2-7 | 14 | TRBV5-4 | -
CASSQDERRDYLSYEQYF | TGCGCCAGCAGCCAAGATGAAAGGAGGGACTACCTCTCCTACGAGCAGTACTTC | once | TRBJ2-7 | 18 | TRBV4-3 | TRBD2
CASSPTGLSSYEQYF | TGCGCCAGCAGCCCGACGGGACTGAGCTCCTACGAGCAGTACTTC | - | TRBJ2-7 | 15 | TRBV5-1 | -
CASSRWDEKLFF | TGTGCCAGCAGTCGGTGGGATGAAAAACTGTTTTTT | - | TRBJ1-4 | 12 | TRBV7-9 | -
CSVGQGEIYGYTF | TGCAGCGTTGGACAGGGGGAAATCTATGGCTACACCTTC | - | TRBJ1-2 | 13 | TRBV29-1 | TRBD1
CASRSQSSYNSPLHF | TGTGCCAGCAGAAGCCAGAGCTCCTATAATTCACCCCTCCACTTT | few | TRBJ1-6 | 15 | TRBV5-4 | -
CASSVDDRVYEQYF | TGTGCCAGCAGCGTAGATGACAGGGTCTACGAGCAGTACTTC | - | TRBJ2-7 | 14 | TRBV9 | TRBD1
CASSYRRGGSSYNEQFF | TGTGCCAGCAGCTACCGCAGAGGGGGCAGCTCCTACAATGAGCAGTTCTTC | - | TRBJ2-1 | 17 | TRBV7-2 | TRBD1
CASREGGKSGELFF | TGTGCCAGCAGGGAGGGGGGGAAGAGCGGGGAGCTGTTTTTT | - | TRBJ2-2 | 14 | TRBV28 | -
CASTPSKQLGGNEQYF | TGCGCCAGCACCCCAAGCAAGCAGCTCGGGGGAAACGAGCAGTACTTC | - | TRBJ2-7 | 16 | TRBV5-1 | -
CASSLGRESPLHF | TGCGCCAGCAGCTTAGGAAGGGAATCACCCCTCCACTTT | once | TRBJ1-6 | 13 | TRBV5-1 | -
CASSQTLAGSTDTQYF | TGCGCCAGCAGCCAAACTCTAGCGGGGAGCACAGATACGCAGTATTTT | once | TRBJ2-3 | 16 | TRBV4-1 | TRBD2
CASSVGGNTGELFF | TGTGCCAGCAGCGTAGGGGGGAACACCGGGGAGCTGTTTTTT | - | TRBJ2-2 | 14 | TRBV9 | -
CASSLPSGGYNEQFF | TGCGCCAGCAGCTTGCCTAGCGGGGGATACAATGAGCAGTTCTTC | - | TRBJ2-1 | 15 | TRBV5-1 | TRBD2